Below are 12 T cell receptor beta chains sequenced from a single sample in a study of T-cell reconstitution after alpha-beta-depleted transplantation in children. A TCRbeta library incorporating unique molecular identifiers was prepared. TCRdb ran MiXCR on the PCR reads and lists one entry per CDR3 protein. The sample lists some 460,000 distinct CDR3 sequences; around 15% were seen once. The sample in question was PBMCs, mostly from graft donor cells, obtained 360 days after TCRalphabeta/CD19-depleted stem cell transplant. The receptor source for this set is a boy under two years old who had a stem cell transplant for Wiskott-Aldrich syndrome, so the T cells may come from the graft donor.

The genes are TRBV14 and TRBJ2-5; D tentatively fits TRBD1 or TRBD2 (5 bases each). Germline CDR1 is SGHDN and CDR2 is FVKESK. The germline V and J ends were trimmed by 1 base and 6 bases, with 18 bases remaining between them. The CDR3 contains 16 residues. The CDR3 sequence is CASSQGFGRGPQTQYF. The DNA of the CDR3 is TGTGCCAGCAGCCAAGGGTTTGGACGGGGACCCCAGACCCAGTACTTC.

J is TRBJ2-6 and V is TRBV12-3 or TRBV12-4, with 9 positions matching TRBD1. The CDR3 length is 17 residues. Trimming took 7 bases from V and 0 from J; bases not matched to a gene: 7. The CDR3 region has the DNA TGTGCCAGCAAACCGGGACAGGGAAACTCTGGGGCCAACGTCCTGACTTTC. It specifies CASKPGQGNSGANVLTF.

This clonotype was counted only a few times. The chain combines TRBV5-1 with TRBJ1-3; 9 bases are a match to TRBD1. The germline V gene has CDR1 SGHRS and CDR2 YFSETQ. The CDR3 is made up of 15 amino acids. V dropped 0 bases and J dropped 7; count of bases not matched to a gene: 5. CDR3 nucleotides: TGCGCCAGCAGCTTGGAGGACAGGGGTCGGAACACCATATATTTT. Protein sequence: CASSLEDRGRNTIYF.

This clonotype was counted between two and nine times. The genes are TRBV12-3 or TRBV12-4 and TRBJ1-2, with no clear D. The CDR3 consists of 16 residues. V lost 2 bases and J 7 bases, leaving 20 bases between the germline ends. The CDR3 DNA sequence: TGTGCCAGCAGTTTAAGGGCCCCCCGGGGAAGAGGTGGCTACACCTTC. As protein: CASSLRAPRGRGGYTF.

V is TRBV20-1 and J is TRBJ2-2, with D perhaps TRBD1 (5 bases). There are 11 residues in the CDR3. Trimming shortened V by 5 bases and J by 7 bases, and 8 bases separated the two germline ends. CDR1 is DFQATT and CDR2 is SNEGSKA in the germline V gene (reference sequence). The CDR3 nucleotides read TGCAGTGCTTCAGGGATCGGGGAGCTGTTTTTT. Its protein product is CSASGIGELFF.

The chain has TRBV12-3 or TRBV12-4 and TRBJ2-7, with D possibly being TRBD2 (6 bases). CDR3 length: 14 amino acids. Between the trimmed V and J ends, which lost 3 bases and 2 bases, there was a span of 11 bases. The CDR3 DNA is TGTGCCAGCAGTTTCGCCGGGACTGCCTACGAGCAGTACTTC. Protein product: CASSFAGTAYEQYF.

The V gene is TRBV12-3 or TRBV12-4, the J gene TRBJ2-7; TRBD1 or TRBD2 may be the D gene (7 bases each). V was cut by 6 bases and J by 7 bases, with 16 bases left in between. This CDR3 is 13 amino acids long. CDR3 DNA: TGTGCCAGCAGCCTCAGGGGGGGGAGGGAGCAGTACTTC. Its protein product is CASSLRGGREQYF.

The gene calls are TRBV6-2 or TRBV6-3 and TRBJ2-2; no firm D call. The germline CDR1 and CDR2 sequences are MNHEY and SVGEGT. V was trimmed by 4 bases and J by 4 bases, leaving 7 bases between them. The CDR3 length is 13 residues. Written as DNA, the CDR3 is TGTGCCAGCAGTTTCCTTTTCACCGGGGAGCTGTTTTTT. This codes for CASSFLFTGELFF.

This clonotype was counted many times. The CDR3 bases are TGCGCCAGCAGCCAAGATCTTCAGGGGCATTCACCCCTCCACTTT. Encoded protein: CASSQDLQGHSPLHF. The chain combines TRBV4-3 with TRBJ1-6, with a possible D match to TRBD1 (6 bases). V dropped 0 bases and J dropped 8 bases, with 11 bases sitting between them. The germline CDR1 and CDR2 sequences are LGHNA and YSLEER. This CDR3 has 15 residues.

This chain connects TRBV7-2 to TRBJ2-2, with D possibly TRBD1 on 6 matching bases. This CDR3 spans 15 amino acids. Trimming shortened V by 5 bases and J by 5 bases, and 15 bases separated the two germline ends. Germline-derived CDR1 and CDR2 are SGHTA and FQGNSA. The CDR3 is CASSLSGTMTGELFF. The CDR3 coding sequence is TGTGCCAGCAGCCTTAGTGGGACAATGACCGGGGAGCTGTTTTTT.

The chain combines TRBV11-1 with TRBJ1-3; possibly TRBD1 for D (6 bases). The CDR3 loop spans 18 amino acids. Trimming removed 2 bases at V and 0 bases at J, with 17 bases between. CDR1 and CDR2 from the germline V gene are SGHAT and FQDESV (reference sequence). Here the CDR3 DNA reads TGTGCCAGCAGCTTATCAGGACAGAAGCTTTTCTCTGGAAACACCATATATTTT. Its protein product is CASSLSGQKLFSGNTIYF.

This clonotype was seen a handful of times. The chain joins TRBV4-1 to TRBJ1-1; D is undetermined. V was pared by 4 bases and J by 1 base, with 13 bases between. The germline V gene encodes CDR1 MGHRA and CDR2 YSYEKL. The CDR3 is 15 amino acids. The CDR3 sequence is CASSRYGAQNTEAFF. The CDR3 coding sequence is TGCGCCAGCAGCCGCTACGGCGCCCAGAACACTGAAGCTTTCTTT.